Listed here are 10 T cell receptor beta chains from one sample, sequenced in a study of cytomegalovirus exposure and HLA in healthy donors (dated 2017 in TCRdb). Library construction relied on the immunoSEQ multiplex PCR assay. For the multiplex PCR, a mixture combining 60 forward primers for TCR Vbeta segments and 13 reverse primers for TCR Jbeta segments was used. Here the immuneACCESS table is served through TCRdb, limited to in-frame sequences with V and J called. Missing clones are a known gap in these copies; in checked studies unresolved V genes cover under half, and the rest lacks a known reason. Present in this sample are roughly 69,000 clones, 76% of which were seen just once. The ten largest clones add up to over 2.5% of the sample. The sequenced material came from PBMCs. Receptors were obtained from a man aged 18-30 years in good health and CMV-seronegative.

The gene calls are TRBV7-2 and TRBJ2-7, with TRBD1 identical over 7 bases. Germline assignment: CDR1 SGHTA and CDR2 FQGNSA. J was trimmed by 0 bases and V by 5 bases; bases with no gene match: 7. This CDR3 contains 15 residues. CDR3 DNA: TGTGCCAGCAGCCCCCAGACAGGGATCTCCTACGAGCAGTACTTC. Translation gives CASSPQTGISYEQYF.

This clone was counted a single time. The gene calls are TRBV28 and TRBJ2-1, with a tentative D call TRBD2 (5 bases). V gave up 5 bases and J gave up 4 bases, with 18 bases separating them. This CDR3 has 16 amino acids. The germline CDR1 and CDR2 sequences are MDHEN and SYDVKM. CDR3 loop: CASSRIPGSQYNEQFF. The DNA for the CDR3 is TGTGCCAGCAGTCGTATCCCGGGAAGTCAATACAATGAGCAGTTCTTC.

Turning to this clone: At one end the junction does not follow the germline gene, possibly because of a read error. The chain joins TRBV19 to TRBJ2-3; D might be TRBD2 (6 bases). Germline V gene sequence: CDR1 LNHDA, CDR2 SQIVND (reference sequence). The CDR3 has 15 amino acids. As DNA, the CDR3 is TGTGCCAGTAGTATAAGACCCGGGAGTAGAGATATGCAGTATTTT. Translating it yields CASSIRPGSRDMQYF.

Here the CDR3 reads CASSEGRGRTAFF. CDR3 sequence (DNA): TGTGCCAGCAGTGAAGGGAGGGGGCGAACAGCTTTCTTT. The chain uses TRBV2 and TRBJ1-1, with 7 bases identical to TRBD1. The V and J ends lost 1 base and 10 bases, in that order; junction bases with no gene match: 6. Germline-derived CDR1 and CDR2 are SNHLY and FYNNEI. This CDR3 spans 13 amino acids.

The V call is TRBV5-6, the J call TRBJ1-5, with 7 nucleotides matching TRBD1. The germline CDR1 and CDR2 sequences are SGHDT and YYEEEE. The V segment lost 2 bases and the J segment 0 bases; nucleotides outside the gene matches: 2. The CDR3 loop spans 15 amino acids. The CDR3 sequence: CASSLGGYSNQPQHF. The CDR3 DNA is TGTGCCAGCAGCTTAGGGGGCTATAGCAATCAGCCCCAGCATTTT.

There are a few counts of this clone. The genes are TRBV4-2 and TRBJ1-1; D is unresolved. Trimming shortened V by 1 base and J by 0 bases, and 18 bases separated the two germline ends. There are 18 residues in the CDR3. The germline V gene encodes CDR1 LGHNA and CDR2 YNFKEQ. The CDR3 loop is CASSQATIGSLMNTEAFF. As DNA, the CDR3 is TGTGCCAGCAGCCAAGCTACAATCGGGTCCCTCATGAACACTGAAGCTTTCTTT.

CDR3 nucleotides: TGTGCCAGCAGCCCGGACCAAGAGACCCAGTACTTC. This encodes CASSPDQETQYF. The V call is TRBV5-6, the J call TRBJ2-5; D uncertain. Germline V gene sequence: CDR1 SGHDT, CDR2 YYEEEE. This CDR3 is 12 amino acids long. The V and J ends lost 4 bases and 0 bases respectively, with 4 bases between them.

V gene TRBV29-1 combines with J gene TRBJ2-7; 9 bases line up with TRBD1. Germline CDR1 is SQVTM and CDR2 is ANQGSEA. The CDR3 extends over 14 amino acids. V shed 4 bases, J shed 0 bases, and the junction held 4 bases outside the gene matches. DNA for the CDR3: TGCAGCGTTGGACAGGGGGACTACTCCTACGAGCAGTACTTC. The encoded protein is CSVGQGDYSYEQYF.

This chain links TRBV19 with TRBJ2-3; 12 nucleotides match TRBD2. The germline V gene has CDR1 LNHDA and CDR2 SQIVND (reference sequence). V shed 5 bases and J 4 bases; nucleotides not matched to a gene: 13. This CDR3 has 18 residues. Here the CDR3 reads CASSLGRTSGGPPDTQYF. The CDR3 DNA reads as TGTGCCAGTAGTTTGGGGCGTACTAGCGGGGGGCCGCCAGATACGCAGTATTTT.

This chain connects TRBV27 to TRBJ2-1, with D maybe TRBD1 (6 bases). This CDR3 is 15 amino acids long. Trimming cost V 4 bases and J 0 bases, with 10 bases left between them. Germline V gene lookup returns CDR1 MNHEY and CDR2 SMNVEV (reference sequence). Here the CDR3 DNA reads TGTGCCAGCAGTTCCACAGGGAGCTCCTACAATGAGCAGTTCTTC. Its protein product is CASSSTGSSYNEQFF.